This T cell receptor beta chain comes out of a study of vaccination and CD4 T cells after COVID-19. This clonotype is labeled large (0.1 to 1%). Its target is unknown. The CDR3 length is 17 residues. Looked up from germline, CDR1 is LNHDA and CDR2 is SQIVND (reference sequence). The V gene end was trimmed by 4 bases and the J gene end by 6 bases; junction bases not matched to a gene: 13. Sample treatment: approximately nine-day PBMC culture with coronavirus spike peptide pools or control peptides (ViraFEST assay). After expanding antigen-specific T cells with peptide pools, ViraFEST sequenced their TCRs. Sequenced with the Oncomine TCR Beta short-read assay was DNA taken from cultured CD4+ T cells. Via MiXCR, TCRdb re-called the PCR reads, giving one row per CDR3 protein. The table records several thousand distinct CDR3 sequences, roughly 26% of them present only once.

J is TRBJ1-2 and V is TRBV19, with 11 bases matching TRBD1. The TCR comes from a human donor who had recovered from COVID-19. Sequencing was carried out using CD4+ T cells from blood, cultured in vitro. Here the CDR3 reads CASSTHSAQGQGDGYTF. In nucleotides, the CDR3 is TGTGCCAGTAGTACCCACTCTGCACAGGGACAGGGGGATGGCTACACCTTC. Filled out from reference TRBV19 and TRBJ1-2, the complete variable domain reads DGGITQSPKYLFRKEGQNVTLSCEQNLNHDAMYWYRQDPGQGLRLIYYSQIVNDFQKGDIAEGYSVSREKKESFPLTVTSAQKNPTAFYLCASSTHSAQGQGDGYTFGSGTRLTVV.